Listed here are 22 T cell receptor beta chains from one sample, sequenced in a study of cytomegalovirus exposure and HLA in healthy donors. PCR amplification relied on 60 Vbeta primers (plus 13 Jbeta primers). Generated by immunoSEQ multiplex PCR, the TCRdb table keeps only in-frame clones and is missing some. The profile shows about 180,000 clones, 82% of them singletons. The specimen sequenced was PBMCs. All receptors derive from a man between 40 and 49 years old in good health and CMV-seronegative.

The chain employs TRBV7-8 and TRBJ1-4, with a weak D call TRBD1 (5 bases). The CDR3 consists of 17 residues. CDR1 and CDR2 from the germline V gene are SGHVS and FQNEAQ. Deletions cut 3 bases from V and 0 bases from J, with 14 bases between. The CDR3 coding sequence is TGTGCCAGCAGCTTCTCACGGGGGTACGCAACTAATGAAAAACTGTTTTTT. This codes for CASSFSRGYATNEKLFF. Combining the CDR3 with reference TRBV7-8 and TRBJ1-4 gives the whole variable domain GAGVSQSPRYKVAKRGQDVALRCDPISGHVSLFWYQQALGQGPEFLTYFQNEAQLDKSGLPSDRFFAERPEGSVSTLKIQRTQQEDSAVYLCASSFSRGYATNEKLFFGSGTQLSVL.

V is TRBV7-9 and J is TRBJ1-2; D possibly corresponds to TRBD1 (6 bases). Germline assignment: CDR1 SEHNR and CDR2 FQNEAQ (reference sequence). Trimming removed 5 bases from V and 5 bases from J, with 12 bases in between. This CDR3 region has 13 residues. The CDR3 loop is CASSPDSAYGYTF. The CDR3 DNA is TGTGCCAGCAGCCCGGACAGTGCATATGGCTACACCTTC.

The rearrangement uses TRBV5-1 and TRBJ2-1; D gene ambiguous. CDR1 and CDR2 from the germline V gene are SGHRS and YFSETQ. Trimming pared 2 bases from V and 0 bases from J, leaving 9 bases between. CDR3 length: 15 amino acids. The CDR3 spells CASSFGSSSYNEQFF. DNA for the CDR3: TGCGCCAGCAGCTTTGGCTCCAGCTCCTACAATGAGCAGTTCTTC.

This clone appeared once. The CDR3, as DNA: TGTGCCAGCAGTGAAAGCTGGACTAGCGGGGATACGCAGTATTTT. Translating gives CASSESWTSGDTQYF. The rearrangement links TRBV2 to TRBJ2-3; 11 nucleotides align to TRBD2. Germline CDR1 is SNHLY and CDR2 is FYNNEI. This CDR3 is 15 amino acids long. Unmatched junction bases numbered 4, after V lost 2 bases and J lost 6 bases.

The chain carries TRBV6-6 and TRBJ2-7; 10 bases fit TRBD2. V gave up 6 bases and J gave up 2 bases; unmatched junction bases: 4. Germline CDR1 is MNHNY and CDR2 is SVGAGI (reference sequence). The CDR3 totals 14 residues. CDR3 coding DNA: TGTGCCAGCAGCCGGACTAGCGGAACCTACGAGCAGTACTTC. Translating gives CASSRTSGTYEQYF.

In this sample, this clone turned up once. V is TRBV27 and J is TRBJ2-7, with D possibly matching TRBD1 (5 bases). The V end was cut by 4 bases, the J end by 3 bases, with 13 bases between. This CDR3 is built from 14 residues. Germline CDR1 reads MNHEY; CDR2 reads SMNVEV (reference sequence). CDR3 coding DNA: TGTGCCAGCAGTTATTTCAGGGTTGGCTACGAGCAGTACTTC. Residues: CASSYFRVGYEQYF.

The V and J genes are TRBV6-1 and TRBJ1-4; 9 positions agree with TRBD1. The CDR3 consists of 15 residues. With V trimmed by 4 bases and J by 9 bases, 9 bases remained unmatched. CDR1 MNHNS and CDR2 SASEGT come from the germline V gene. CDR3 in amino acids: CASSGPGQGHKKLFF. CDR3 bases: TGTGCCAGCAGTGGCCCGGGACAGGGACATAAAAAACTGTTTTTT.

The chain employs TRBV11-2 and TRBJ2-1; D not resolved. The CDR3 consists of 16 residues. Trimming cost V 0 bases and J 5 bases, with 14 bases left between them. Germline values: CDR1 SGHAT, CDR2 FQNNGV. The CDR3 loop is CASSLDGFSLNNEQFF. The DNA of the CDR3 is TGTGCCAGCAGCTTAGACGGCTTTAGCCTCAACAATGAGCAGTTCTTC.

This clone showed up just once. This chain uses TRBV9 with TRBJ2-7; 9 nucleotides align to TRBD1. J was trimmed by 3 bases and V by 4 bases; bases with no gene match: 5. CDR1 and CDR2 from the germline V gene are SGDLS and YYNGEE. The CDR3 spans 14 residues. Here the CDR3 reads CASSPQGAYYEQYF. CDR3 nucleotide sequence: TGTGCCAGCAGCCCACAGGGGGCCTACTACGAGCAGTACTTC.

The chain joins TRBV6-5 to TRBJ1-6; D gene unclear. The V end was cut by 2 bases, the J end by 2 bases, with 10 bases between. CDR3 length: 16 amino acids. CDR1 and CDR2 (germline): MNHEY, SVGAGI. CDR3 DNA sequence: TGTGCCAGCAGTTACAAGACTAACACCTATAATTCACCCCTCCACTTT. Translation: CASSYKTNTYNSPLHF.

The rearrangement links TRBV9 to TRBJ1-6; D possibly corresponds to TRBD1 (6 bases). This CDR3 is 17 amino acids long. Germline CDR1 reads SGDLS; CDR2 reads YYNGEE. V lost 8 bases to trimming and J lost 7 bases, with 25 bases between them. The DNA of the CDR3 is TGTGCCAGTGGTGGGGAGGGGGGGCTTCGAAAAAATTCACCCCTCCACTTT. This translates into CASGGEGGLRKNSPLHF.

The V gene is TRBV2, the J gene TRBJ1-2; D is uncertain. Germline V gene data show CDR1 as SNHLY and CDR2 as FYNNEI. This CDR3 is 13 amino acids long. V lost 6 bases, J lost 7 bases, and 15 bases lay in between. This CDR3 reads CASRMGGKGGYTF. The CDR3 nucleotides read TGTGCCAGCAGGATGGGCGGGAAAGGTGGCTACACCTTC.

The chain joins TRBV6-5 to TRBJ1-1; no clear D. This CDR3 is built from 15 residues. The V gene lost 2 bases and the J gene lost 0 bases, with 10 bases spanning the gap. Germline loops: CDR1 MNHEY, CDR2 SVGAGI. The CDR3 DNA reads as TGTGCCAGCAGTTACCCGGGAAGCCTGAACACTGAAGCTTTCTTT. This codes for CASSYPGSLNTEAFF.

This chain connects TRBV6-6 to TRBJ1-5; TRBD1 matches 8 bases. This CDR3 is 15 amino acids long. Germline V gene sequence: CDR1 MNHNY, CDR2 SVGAGI (reference sequence). J gave up 2 bases and V 5 bases, and 5 bases lay outside the gene matches. This CDR3 is CASSTGGQGNQPQHF. The CDR3 coding sequence is TGTGCCAGCAGTACAGGGGGTCAAGGCAATCAGCCCCAGCATTTT.

The chain is built from TRBV9 and TRBJ2-2; no clear D. The germline CDR1 and CDR2 sequences are SGDLS and YYNGEE. The CDR3 has 15 amino acids. V was clipped by 6 bases and J by 4 bases, with 16 bases between them. The CDR3 coding sequence is TGTGCCAGCACCCCCGTCCCTGGTAGCACCGGGGAGCTGTTTTTT. It encodes CASTPVPGSTGELFF.

The chain uses TRBV4-2 and TRBJ2-5; 10 bases align to TRBD2. The DNA end favors TRBJ2-7, so the J call may be wrong. Germline CDR1 and CDR2: LGHNA and YNFKEQ. CDR3 length equals 19 residues. CDR3: CASSQELAGPIYGSYEQYF. Here the CDR3 DNA reads TGTGCCAGCAGCCAGGAACTAGCGGGACCGATTTATGGGTCCTACGAGCAGTACTTC.

This rearrangement joins TRBV7-6 to TRBJ2-5; TRBD1 aligns across 11 bases. The CDR3 has 18 residues. J was trimmed by 0 bases and V by 1 base; bases with no gene match: 7. Germline V gives CDR1 SGHVS, CDR2 FNYEAQ. CDR3 sequence reads: CASSLGTGGLTYQETQYF. The CDR3 DNA reads as TGTGCCAGCAGCTTAGGGACAGGGGGCTTAACGTACCAAGAGACCCAGTACTTC.

J is TRBJ1-5 and V is TRBV27; no definite D call. The germline V and J ends were trimmed by 5 bases and 4 bases, with 9 bases remaining between them. The CDR3 is 13 residues long. Per germline, CDR1 MNHEY and CDR2 SMNVEV (reference sequence). The CDR3 DNA is TGTGCCAGCAGTGAGTGGGCGAATCAGCCCCAGCATTTT. This translates into CASSEWANQPQHF.

This clone was seen more than once but under ten times. The chain employs TRBV7-2 and TRBJ2-7; a possible D gene is TRBD1 (5 bases). This CDR3 comprises 13 residues. CDR1 SGHTA and CDR2 FQGNSA come from the germline V gene. V dropped 1 base and J dropped 9 bases, with 13 bases sitting between them. In DNA form, the CDR3 reads TGTGCCAGCAGCTTAGAAACAGGCCAGGCGCAGTACTTC. This translates into CASSLETGQAQYF.

In its sample, this clone was seen a few times. The J gene is TRBJ1-2, the V gene TRBV30, with D perhaps matching TRBD1 (6 bases). The ends were cut back, 2 bases at V and 0 bases at J, with 10 bases in the middle. The germline gives CDR1 GTSNPN, CDR2 SVGIG (reference sequence). This CDR3 has 14 amino acids. The CDR3 DNA follows: TGTGCCTGGAGTAGACGGACAGCTAACTATGGCTACACCTTC. Amino acid sequence: CAWSRRTANYGYTF.

V gene TRBV5-6 combines with J gene TRBJ2-7; D is perhaps TRBD1 (5 bases). Germline assignment: CDR1 SGHDT and CDR2 YYEEEE. The CDR3 totals 14 residues. With 1 base removed from V and 4 bases from J, the gap between germline ends came to 12 bases. CDR3 nucleotides: TGTGCCAGCAGCTTGACCCAGGGATATTACGAGCAGTACTTC. Translation gives CASSLTQGYYEQYF.

The V and J genes are TRBV7-2 and TRBJ2-5, with 7 bases that match TRBD2. This CDR3 spans 17 amino acids. Germline values: CDR1 SGHTA, CDR2 FQGNSA. V was clipped by 1 base and J by 5 bases; unmatched bases: 13. The CDR3 spells CASSLVGAGVTGETQYF. CDR3 sequence (DNA): TGTGCCAGCAGCTTAGTAGGGGCGGGGGTAACGGGGGAGACCCAGTACTTC.